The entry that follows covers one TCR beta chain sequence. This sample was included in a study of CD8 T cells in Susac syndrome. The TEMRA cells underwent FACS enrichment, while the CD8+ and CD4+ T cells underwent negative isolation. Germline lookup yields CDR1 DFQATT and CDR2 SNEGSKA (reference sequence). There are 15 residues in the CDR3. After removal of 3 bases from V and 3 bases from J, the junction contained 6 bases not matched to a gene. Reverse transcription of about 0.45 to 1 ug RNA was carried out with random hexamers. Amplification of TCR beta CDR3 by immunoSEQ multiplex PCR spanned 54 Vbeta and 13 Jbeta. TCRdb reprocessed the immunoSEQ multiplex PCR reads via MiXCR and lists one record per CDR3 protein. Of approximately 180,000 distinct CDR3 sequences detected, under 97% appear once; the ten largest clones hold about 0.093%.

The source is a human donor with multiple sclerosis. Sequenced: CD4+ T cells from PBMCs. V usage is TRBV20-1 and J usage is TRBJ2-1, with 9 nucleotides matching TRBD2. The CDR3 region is CSARQAGGLYNEQFF. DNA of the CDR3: TGCAGTGCTAGGCAAGCGGGGGGACTCTACAATGAGCAGTTCTTC.